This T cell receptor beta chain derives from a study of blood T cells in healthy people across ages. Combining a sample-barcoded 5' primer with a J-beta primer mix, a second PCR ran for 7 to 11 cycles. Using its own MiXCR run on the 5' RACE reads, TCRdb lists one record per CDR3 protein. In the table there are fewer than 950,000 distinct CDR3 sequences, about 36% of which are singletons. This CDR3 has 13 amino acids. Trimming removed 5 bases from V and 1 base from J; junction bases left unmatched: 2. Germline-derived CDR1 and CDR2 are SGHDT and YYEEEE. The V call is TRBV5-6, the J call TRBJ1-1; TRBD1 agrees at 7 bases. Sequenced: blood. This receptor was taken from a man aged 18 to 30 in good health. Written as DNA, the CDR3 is TGTGCCAGCAGGACAGGGTGGAACACTGAAGCTTTCTTT. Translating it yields CASRTGWNTEAFF.